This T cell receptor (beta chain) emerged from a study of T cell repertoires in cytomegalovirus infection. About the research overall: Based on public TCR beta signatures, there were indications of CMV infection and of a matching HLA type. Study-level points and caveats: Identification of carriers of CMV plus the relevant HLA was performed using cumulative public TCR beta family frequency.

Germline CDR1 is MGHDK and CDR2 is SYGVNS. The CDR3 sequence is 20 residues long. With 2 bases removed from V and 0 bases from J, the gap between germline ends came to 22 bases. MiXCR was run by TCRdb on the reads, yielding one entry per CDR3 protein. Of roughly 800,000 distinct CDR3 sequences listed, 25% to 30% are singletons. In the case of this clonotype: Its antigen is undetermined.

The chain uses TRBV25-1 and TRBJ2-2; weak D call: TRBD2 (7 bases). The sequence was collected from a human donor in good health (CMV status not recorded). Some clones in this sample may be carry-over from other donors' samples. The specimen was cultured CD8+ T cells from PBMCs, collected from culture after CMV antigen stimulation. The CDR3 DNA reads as TGTGCCAGCAGTGAAGGGAGGAGGGGGGGGGTGGGACCGAACACCGGGGAGCTGTTTTTT. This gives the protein CASSEGRRGGVGPNTGELFF.